What follows is one TCR beta chain and its context. This sample was included in a study of human T cells and chemical hapten exposure. MiXCR, run by TCRdb on the RACE reads, gives a single entry per CDR3 protein. The sample includes 70,000 or so distinct CDR3 sequences, 11% seen only once; the top ten take approximately 1.5%. Time point in this sample: patch test 3, about 24 weeks after DPC sensitization. Treatment indicated: therapeutic diphenylcyclopropenone sensitization with weekly scalp DPC. Looked up from germline, CDR1 is SGHTA and CDR2 is FQGNSA. The CDR3 has 15 residues. V shed 1 base and J shed 2 bases, with 10 bases lying between them.

Sequencing was performed on whole blood, taken in connection with sensitization to the hapten diphenylcyclopropenone (DPC). This chain uses TRBV7-2 with TRBJ2-3; D is possibly TRBD2 (5 bases). The sequence derives from a woman aged 45-59 years with alopecia areata. Some clones in this sample may be carry-over from other donors' samples. CDR3 nucleotides: TGTGCCAGCAGCTTAGTTCGGGGTCCCACAGATACGCAGTATTTT. It is translated as CASSLVRGPTDTQYF.